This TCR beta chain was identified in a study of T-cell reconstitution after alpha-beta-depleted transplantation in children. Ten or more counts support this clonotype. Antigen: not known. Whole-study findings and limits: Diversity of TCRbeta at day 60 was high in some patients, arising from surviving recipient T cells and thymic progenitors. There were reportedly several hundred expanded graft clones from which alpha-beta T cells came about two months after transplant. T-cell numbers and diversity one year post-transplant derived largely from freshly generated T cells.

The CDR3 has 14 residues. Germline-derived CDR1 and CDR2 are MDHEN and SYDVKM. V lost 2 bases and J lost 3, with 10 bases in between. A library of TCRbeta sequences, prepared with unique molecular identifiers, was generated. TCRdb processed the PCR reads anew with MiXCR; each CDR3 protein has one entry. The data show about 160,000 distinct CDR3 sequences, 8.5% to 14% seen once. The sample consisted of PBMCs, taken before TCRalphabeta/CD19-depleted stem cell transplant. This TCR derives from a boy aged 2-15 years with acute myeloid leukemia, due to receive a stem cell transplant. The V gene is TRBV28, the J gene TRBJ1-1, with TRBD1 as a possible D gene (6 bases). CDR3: CASSLGGHYTEAFF. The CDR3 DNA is TGTGCCAGCAGTTTAGGGGGACACTACACTGAAGCTTTCTTT.